The 13 T cell receptor beta chains given below trace back to one sample, sequenced in a study of blood T cell repertoires in COVID-19. Only in-frame clones appear in the TCRdb table, and some are missing; sequencing was by immunoSEQ multiplex PCR. The profile shows some 330,000 clones, under 85% of them singletons. Material for sequencing was PBMCs or T cells enriched from blood (not recorded which). The source of these receptors is a woman in her forties or fifties who had recovered from COVID-19.

The chain recombines TRBV2 with TRBJ2-7, with D maybe TRBD1 (6 bases). This CDR3 comprises 15 residues. The V end lost 0 bases, the J end lost 1 base, and 10 bases lay between the germline ends. CDR1 and CDR2 (germline): SNHLY, FYNNEI. The CDR3 sequence: CASSEAGRGSYEQYF. The CDR3, as DNA: TGTGCCAGCAGTGAAGCGGGCAGGGGTTCCTACGAGCAGTACTTC.

V and J are TRBV2 and TRBJ2-7; D may be TRBD2 (5 bases). CDR3 length equals 15 residues. Per the germline V gene, CDR1 is SNHLY and CDR2 is FYNNEI. V was cut by 1 base and J by 7 bases, with 17 bases left in between. CDR3 DNA: TGTGCCAGCAGTGAAGGGATCCTCGGGATGGGGGAGCAGTACTTC. Its translation is CASSEGILGMGEQYF.

This clone occurred once. This chain connects TRBV10-2 to TRBJ1-1; tentatively, D is TRBD1 (6 bases). Germline V lookup: CDR1 WSHSY, CDR2 SAAADI. The V gene lost 4 bases and the J gene lost 3 bases, with 12 bases spanning the gap. This CDR3 is built from 14 residues. The CDR3 DNA reads as TGCGCCAGCAGTGGGCGTGCAGGGGACACTGAAGCTTTCTTT. Protein sequence: CASSGRAGDTEAFF.

CDR3 sequence: CASSIVTGGNGYTF. CDR3 in DNA: TGTGCCAGTAGTATCGTGACAGGGGGCAATGGCTACACCTTC. The chain is built from TRBV19 and TRBJ1-2; 10 bases line up with TRBD1. Looked up from germline, CDR1 is LNHDA and CDR2 is SQIVND (reference sequence). The CDR3 has 14 residues. The ends lost 3 bases at V and 6 bases at J; junction bases unmatched: 4.

The rearrangement joins TRBV2 to TRBJ2-5; TRBD1 matches 8 bases. V dropped 4 bases and J dropped 4; count of bases not matched to a gene: 5. Looked up from germline, CDR1 is SNHLY and CDR2 is FYNNEI. There are 14 residues in the CDR3. CDR3 in amino acids: CASSAQGAGETQYF. The CDR3 DNA follows: TGTGCCAGCAGTGCCCAGGGGGCTGGAGAGACCCAGTACTTC.

The chain uses TRBV7-8 and TRBJ2-1, with TRBD2 matching over 7 bases. The germline V gene encodes CDR1 SGHVS and CDR2 FQNEAQ. The junction had 11 bases not matched to a gene; V was cut back by 2 bases and J by 4 bases. The length of the CDR3 is 17 residues. CDR3 in amino acids: CASSLRRPAGNYNEQFF. DNA for the CDR3: TGTGCCAGCAGCTTACGAAGGCCAGCGGGGAATTACAATGAGCAGTTCTTC.

This clone was seen only a few times. The chain carries TRBV12-5 and TRBJ1-6; no firm D call. V was shortened by 3 bases and J by 0 bases, with 6 bases between the two germline ends. The CDR3 totals 15 residues. The germline CDR1 and CDR2 sequences are LGHNT and FRNRAP. CDR3 residues: CASGFWSSYNSPLHF. CDR3 DNA: TGTGCTAGTGGTTTTTGGAGCTCCTATAATTCACCCCTCCACTTT.

J is TRBJ1-1 and V is TRBV6-2 or TRBV6-3, with D perhaps matching TRBD1 (5 bases). CDR3 length equals 16 residues. CDR1 is MNHEY and CDR2 is SVGEGT in the germline V gene. The V end lost 5 bases, the J end lost 6 bases, and 22 bases lay between the germline ends. CDR3 sequence: CASSTRLTAFMAEAFF. The CDR3 nucleotides read TGTGCCAGCAGTACCCGATTGACAGCTTTTATGGCTGAAGCTTTCTTT.

The chain recombines TRBV3-1 (or the pseudogene TRBV3-2) with TRBJ2-5, with D maybe TRBD1 (6 bases). CDR3 length equals 14 residues. Germline V lookup: CDR1 LGHDT, CDR2 YNNKEL (reference sequence). V lost 4 bases, J lost 1 base, and 10 bases lay in between. Written as DNA, the CDR3 is TGTGCCAGCAGCCTACGGACAGCCCAAGAGACCCAGTACTTC. It yields the protein CASSLRTAQETQYF.

The chain employs TRBV25-1 and TRBJ2-3; perhaps TRBD2 as D (6 bases). Germline loops: CDR1 MGHDK, CDR2 SYGVNS. V lost 10 bases, J lost 2 bases, and 16 bases lay in between. The CDR3 spans 14 residues. In nucleotides, the CDR3 is TGTGCCACCGCCGGGGGACTTCCCACAGATACGCAGTATTTT. This sequence encodes CATAGGLPTDTQYF.

The rearrangement uses TRBV2 and TRBJ1-1, with TRBD1 matching 10 bases. The V gene's germline CDR1 is SNHLY and CDR2 FYNNEI. CDR3 length equals 15 residues. Trimming removed 5 bases from V and 11 bases from J; junction bases left unmatched: 14. CDR3 in amino acids: CASSLPLSDRGHAFF. The CDR3 DNA is TGTGCCAGCAGTCTACCGTTATCCGACAGGGGGCATGCTTTCTTT.

This chain joins TRBV19 and TRBJ1-3, with D maybe TRBD1 (5 bases). CDR1 and CDR2 from the germline V gene are LNHDA and SQIVND (reference sequence). CDR3 size: 16 residues. Trimming stripped 6 bases from V and 0 bases from J, with 15 bases between. The CDR3 coding sequence is TGTGCCAGTAGACTAGCCGGGACGGCCTCTGGAAACACCATATATTTT. Translating gives CASRLAGTASGNTIYF.

This chain connects TRBV5-1 to TRBJ1-1; tentative D call: TRBD1 (5 bases). Looked up from germline, CDR1 is SGHRS and CDR2 is YFSETQ. The CDR3 consists of 15 residues. The ends were cut back, 3 bases at V and 0 bases at J, with 12 bases in the middle. The CDR3 protein is CASSSDGGVNTEAFF. The CDR3 nucleotides read TGCGCCAGCAGCTCGGATGGGGGGGTGAACACTGAAGCTTTCTTT.